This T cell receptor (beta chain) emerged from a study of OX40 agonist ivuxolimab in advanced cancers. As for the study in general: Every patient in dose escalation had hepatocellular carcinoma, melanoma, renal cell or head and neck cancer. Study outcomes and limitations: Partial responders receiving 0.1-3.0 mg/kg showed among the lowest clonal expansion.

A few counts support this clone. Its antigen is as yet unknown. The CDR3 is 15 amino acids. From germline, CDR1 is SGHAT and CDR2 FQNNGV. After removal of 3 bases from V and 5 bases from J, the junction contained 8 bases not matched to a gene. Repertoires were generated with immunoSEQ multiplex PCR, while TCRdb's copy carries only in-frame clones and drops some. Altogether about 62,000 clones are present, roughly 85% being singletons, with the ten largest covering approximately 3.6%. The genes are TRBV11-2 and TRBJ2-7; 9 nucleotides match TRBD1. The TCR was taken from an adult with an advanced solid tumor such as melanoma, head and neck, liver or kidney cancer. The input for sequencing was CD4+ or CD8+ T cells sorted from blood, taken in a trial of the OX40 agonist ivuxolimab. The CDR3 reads CASSLNRGRLHEQYF. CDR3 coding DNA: TGTGCCAGCAGCTTGAACAGGGGGCGATTACACGAGCAGTACTTC.